This T cell receptor beta chain was found in a study of monozygotic twins with inflammatory bowel disease. Every single donor had an approximately 2.7 ml blood sample drawn. CDR1 and CDR2 (germline): DFQATT, SNEGSKA (reference sequence). CDR3 length: 15 residues. In eight separate reactions per sample, cDNA was generated. After re-calling the 5' RACE reads, TCRdb lists one entry per CDR3 protein, DNA absent. The listing contains roughly 330,000 distinct CDR3 sequences. This sequence joins TRBV20-1 and TRBJ2-5; absent DNA, TCRdb's TRBD1 call cannot be checked. Sequences were obtained from blood. The TCR was taken from a human donor with ulcerative colitis or Crohn's disease, or a healthy co-twin of an affected twin (not recorded which). The CDR3 sequence: CSADPGTGGGETQYF.